This TCR beta chain came from a study of T-cell memory formation after mild COVID-19. TCRdb redid the calling of the 5' RACE reads with MiXCR, one entry per CDR3 protein. The profile shows more than 300,000 distinct CDR3 sequences, roughly 13% of them singletons. Trimming took off 7 bases at V and 4 bases at J, with 19 bases between the two ends. CDR1 is MNHNY, CDR2 SVGAGI, per germline (reference sequence). The CDR3 runs to 15 residues. The chain employs TRBV6-6 and TRBJ2-5; TRBD1 or TRBD2 may be the D gene (6 bases each). The sequence was collected from a man between 18 and 29 years old who had mild COVID-19 (a few samples of this study predate the infection). Cell type and time point are not known. The sample consisted of PBMCs or a T cell subset sorted from them (not recorded which). CDR3 DNA: TGTGCCAGCACCGTGACAGGAGGGGTAGGAGAGACCCAGTACTTC. Protein sequence: CASTVTGGVGETQYF.